A selection of T cell receptor beta chains follows, all from one sample in a study of a mutant IDH1 vaccine in newly diagnosed glioma. For these receptors, no antigen is known. The assay was immunoSEQ multiplex PCR, and TCRdb's table has in-frame clones only and misses some. The sample consists of 25,000 to 30,000 clones, 70% to 90% of them appearing once. Sequenced here: PBMCs, sampled from a glioma patient whose treatment included an IDH1 peptide vaccine. The receptors were gathered from a man between 18 and 29 years old with glioma. CDR3s include the opening cysteine and the closing phenylalanine or tryptophan. Fields, in order: D gene, V gene, clone size, J gene, CDR3 protein, CDR3 DNA. D genes are given only for firm matches. Some rows mark clone size as missing; the rest say once, few, many or name a class of expanded clone.

TRBD1,TRBV29-1,.,TRBJ1-2,CSVDGQGADHYGYTF,TGCAGCGTTGACGGACAGGGCGCCGACCACTATGGCTACACCTTC
.,TRBV6-5,.,TRBJ2-3,CASRLGLLTTDTQYF,TGTGCCAGCAGACTCGGACTTTTAACGACGGATACGCAGTATTTT
TRBD1,TRBV10-3,once,TRBJ1-6,CAISATGDNSPLHF,TGTGCCATCAGTGCGACAGGGGATAATTCACCCCTCCACTTT
.,TRBV6-5,.,TRBJ1-2,CASRDADGYTF,TGTGCCAGCCGGGACGCGGATGGCTACACCTTC
TRBD1,TRBV2,.,TRBJ1-1,CATVQGRGNTEAFF,TGTGCCACCGTACAGGGGCGCGGGAACACTGAAGCTTTCTTT
.,TRBV11-1,.,TRBJ2-7,CASSLLGGEQYF,TGTGCCAGCAGCTTATTAGGGGGCGAGCAGTACTTC
TRBD1,TRBV30,.,TRBJ2-7,CAWSRDRPYEQYF,TGTGCCTGGAGCCGGGACAGACCTTACGAGCAGTACTTC
.,TRBV6-5,.,TRBJ1-4,CASSPLSGPNEKLFF,TGTGCCAGCAGTCCTCTCTCGGGGCCTAATGAAAAACTGTTTTTT
.,TRBV19,.,TRBJ2-7,CASSKRGKVYEQYF,TGTGCCAGTAGTAAAAGGGGCAAGGTTTACGAGCAGTACTTC
TRBD1,TRBV30,.,TRBJ1-5,CAWSRRSGTGENQPQHF,TGTGCCTGGAGTAGAAGGTCAGGGACAGGGGAGAATCAGCCCCAGCATTTT
.,TRBV30,.,TRBJ1-4,CAWSVRGLGPTNEKLFF,TGTGCCTGGAGTGTACGAGGGCTCGGGCCCACTAATGAAAAACTGTTTTTT
.,TRBV6-1,.,TRBJ2-7,CASSERAGRDEQYF,TGTGCCAGCAGTGAAAGGGCCGGTCGGGACGAGCAGTACTTC